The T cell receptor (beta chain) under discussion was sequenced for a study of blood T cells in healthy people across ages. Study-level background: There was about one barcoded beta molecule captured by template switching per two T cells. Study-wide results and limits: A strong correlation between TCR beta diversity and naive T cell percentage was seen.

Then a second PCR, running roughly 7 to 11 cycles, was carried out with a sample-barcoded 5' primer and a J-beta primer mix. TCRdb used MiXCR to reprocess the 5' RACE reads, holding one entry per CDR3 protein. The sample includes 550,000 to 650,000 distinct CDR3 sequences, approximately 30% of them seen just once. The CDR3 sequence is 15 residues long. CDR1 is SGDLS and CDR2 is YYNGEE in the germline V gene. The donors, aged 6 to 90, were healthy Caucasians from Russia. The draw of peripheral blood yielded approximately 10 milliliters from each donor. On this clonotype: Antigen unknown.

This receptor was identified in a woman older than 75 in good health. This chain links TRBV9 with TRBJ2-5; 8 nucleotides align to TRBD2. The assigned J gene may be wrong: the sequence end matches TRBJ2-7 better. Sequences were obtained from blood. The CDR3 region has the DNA TGTGCCAGCAGCGTAGGTGGCGGGGGGCCCTACGAGCAGTACTTC. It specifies CASSVGGGGPYEQYF.